The clone carrying this TCR beta chain was seen a few times. The junction does not match germline at one end; this may be a read error. These data are taken from a study of shared clonotypes between healthy human individuals. Subsets obtained from CD4+ cells comprised CD45RA+ naive and CD45RA-negative memory cells. Germline assignment: CDR1 LGHNA and CDR2 YNFKEQ. The CDR3 sequence is 12 residues long. Each subset's genomic DNA was split evenly across several immunoSEQ plates. Sequenced by immunoSEQ multiplex PCR; TCRdb stores in-frame clones only, minus some. The table lists millions of clones, approximately 95% of them singletons, with approximately 0.4% in the top ten.

The specimen sequenced was naive CD4+ T cells from PBMCs. Noted subset: CD45RA+ positively selected. The TCR sequence derives from a man younger than 30 in good health. Some clones in this sample may be carry-over from other donors' samples. The V and J genes are TRBV4-2 and TRBJ1-4, with unresolved D. The CDR3 DNA sequence: TGTGCCAGCAGCCAAGATTCTTGGGTCCACTCCTGG. Residues: CASSQDSWVHSW.